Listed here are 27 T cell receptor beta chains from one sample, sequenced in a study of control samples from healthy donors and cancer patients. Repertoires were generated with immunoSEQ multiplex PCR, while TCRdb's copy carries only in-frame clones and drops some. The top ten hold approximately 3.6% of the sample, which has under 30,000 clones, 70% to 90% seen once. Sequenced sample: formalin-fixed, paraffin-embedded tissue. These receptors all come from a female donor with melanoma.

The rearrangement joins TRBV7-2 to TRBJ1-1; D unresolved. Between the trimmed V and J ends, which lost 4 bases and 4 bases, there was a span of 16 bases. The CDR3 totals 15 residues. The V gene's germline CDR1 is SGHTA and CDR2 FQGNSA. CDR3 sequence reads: CASSSTAGLGTEAFF. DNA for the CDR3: TGTGCCAGCAGCTCCACGGCCGGCCTGGGCACTGAAGCTTTCTTT.

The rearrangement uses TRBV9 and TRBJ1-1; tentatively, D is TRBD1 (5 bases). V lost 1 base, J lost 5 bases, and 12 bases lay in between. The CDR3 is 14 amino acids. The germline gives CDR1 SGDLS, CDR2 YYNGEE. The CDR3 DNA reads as TGTGCCAGCAGCGTACAGGGTTCGGCAACTGAAGCTTTCTTT. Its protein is CASSVQGSATEAFF.

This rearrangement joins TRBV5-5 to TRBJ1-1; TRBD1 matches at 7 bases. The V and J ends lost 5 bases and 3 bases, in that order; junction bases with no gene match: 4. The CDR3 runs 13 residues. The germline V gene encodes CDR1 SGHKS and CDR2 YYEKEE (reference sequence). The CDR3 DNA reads TGTGCCAGCAGTACCGACAGGGACACTGAAGCTTTCTTT. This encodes CASSTDRDTEAFF.

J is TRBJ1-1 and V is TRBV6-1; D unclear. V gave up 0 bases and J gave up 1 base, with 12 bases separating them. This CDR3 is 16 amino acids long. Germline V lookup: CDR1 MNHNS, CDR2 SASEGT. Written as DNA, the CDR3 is TGTGCCAGCAGTGAAGCAGGCCGATTTTCGAACACTGAAGCTTTCTTT. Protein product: CASSEAGRFSNTEAFF.

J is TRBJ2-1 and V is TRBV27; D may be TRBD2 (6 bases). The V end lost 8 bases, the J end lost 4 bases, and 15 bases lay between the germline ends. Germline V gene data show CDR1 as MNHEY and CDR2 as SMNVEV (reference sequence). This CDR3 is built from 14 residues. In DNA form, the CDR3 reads TGTGCCAGCGGGTACGGGAGAGGGTACAATGAGCAGTTCTTC. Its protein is CASGYGRGYNEQFF.

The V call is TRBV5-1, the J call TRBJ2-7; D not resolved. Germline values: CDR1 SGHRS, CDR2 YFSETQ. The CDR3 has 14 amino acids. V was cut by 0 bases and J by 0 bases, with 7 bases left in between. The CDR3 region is CASSLEDVSYEQYF. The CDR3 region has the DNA TGCGCCAGCAGCTTGGAGGACGTCTCCTACGAGCAGTACTTC.

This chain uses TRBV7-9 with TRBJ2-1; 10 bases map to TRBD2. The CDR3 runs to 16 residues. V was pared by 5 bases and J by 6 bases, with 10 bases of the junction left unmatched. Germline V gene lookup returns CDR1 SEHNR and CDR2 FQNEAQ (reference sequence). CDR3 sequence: CASSPPSSGGGNEQFF. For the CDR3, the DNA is TGTGCCAGCAGCCCCCCTTCTAGCGGGGGAGGCAATGAGCAGTTCTTC.

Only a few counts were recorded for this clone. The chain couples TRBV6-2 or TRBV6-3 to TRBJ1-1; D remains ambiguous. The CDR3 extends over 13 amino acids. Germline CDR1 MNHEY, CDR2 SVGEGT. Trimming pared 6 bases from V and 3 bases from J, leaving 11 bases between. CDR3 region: CASSWRMDTEAFF. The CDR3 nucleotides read TGTGCCAGCAGCTGGCGTATGGACACTGAAGCTTTCTTT.

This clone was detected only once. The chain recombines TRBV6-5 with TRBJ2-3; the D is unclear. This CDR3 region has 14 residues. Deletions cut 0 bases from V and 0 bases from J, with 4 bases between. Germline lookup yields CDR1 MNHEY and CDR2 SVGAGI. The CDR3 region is CASSYSTSTDTQYF. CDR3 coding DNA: TGTGCCAGCAGTTACTCGACTAGCACAGATACGCAGTATTTT.

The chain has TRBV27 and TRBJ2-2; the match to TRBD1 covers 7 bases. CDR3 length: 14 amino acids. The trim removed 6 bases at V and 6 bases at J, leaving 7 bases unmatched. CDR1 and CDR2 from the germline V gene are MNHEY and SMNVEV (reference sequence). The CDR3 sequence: CASSEQGVAGELFF. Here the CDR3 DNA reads TGTGCCAGCAGCGAGCAGGGGGTAGCCGGGGAGCTGTTTTTT.

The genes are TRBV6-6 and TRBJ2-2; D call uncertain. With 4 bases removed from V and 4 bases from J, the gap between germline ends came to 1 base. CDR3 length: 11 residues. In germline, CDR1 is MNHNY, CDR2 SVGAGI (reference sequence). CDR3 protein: CASSFTGELFF. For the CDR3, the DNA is TGTGCCAGCAGTTTCACCGGGGAGCTGTTTTTT.

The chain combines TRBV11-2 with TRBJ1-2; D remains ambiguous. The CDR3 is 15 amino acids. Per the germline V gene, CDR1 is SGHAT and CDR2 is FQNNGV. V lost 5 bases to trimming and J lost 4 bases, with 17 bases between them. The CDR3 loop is CASSTQEGSGYGYTF. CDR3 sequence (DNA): TGTGCCAGCAGCACTCAAGAGGGATCGGGCTATGGCTACACCTTC. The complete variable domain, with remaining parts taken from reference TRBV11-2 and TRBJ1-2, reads EAGVAQSPRYKIIEKRQSVAFWCNPISGHATLYWYQQILGQGPKLLIQFQNNGVVDDSQLPKDRFSAERLKGVDSTLKIQPAKLEDSAVYLCASSTQEGSGYGYTFGSGTRLTVV.

The DNA of the CDR3 is TGCGCCAGCAGCCAACCGGGACTGAGGGTTTCAGATACGCAGTATTTT. Its protein is CASSQPGLRVSDTQYF. The J gene is TRBJ2-3, the V gene TRBV4-1; D is perhaps TRBD2 (6 bases). The CDR3 is 16 amino acids. Trimming cost V 2 bases and J 4 bases, with 16 bases left between them. CDR1 is MGHRA and CDR2 is YSYEKL in the germline V gene.

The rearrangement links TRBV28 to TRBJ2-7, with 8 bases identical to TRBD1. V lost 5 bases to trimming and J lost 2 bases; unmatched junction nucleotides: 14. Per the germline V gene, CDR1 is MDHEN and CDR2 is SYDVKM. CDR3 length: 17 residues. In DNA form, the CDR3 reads TGTGCCAGCAGTAGTAATTGGGGGACAGGCGGGACCTACGAGCAGTACTTC. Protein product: CASSSNWGTGGTYEQYF.

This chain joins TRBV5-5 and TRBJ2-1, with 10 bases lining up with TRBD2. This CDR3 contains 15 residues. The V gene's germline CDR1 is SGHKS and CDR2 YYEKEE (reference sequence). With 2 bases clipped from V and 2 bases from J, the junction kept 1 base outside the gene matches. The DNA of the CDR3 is TGTGCCAGCAGCTTTCTAGCGGGAGCCTACAATGAGCAGTTCTTC. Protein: CASSFLAGAYNEQFF.

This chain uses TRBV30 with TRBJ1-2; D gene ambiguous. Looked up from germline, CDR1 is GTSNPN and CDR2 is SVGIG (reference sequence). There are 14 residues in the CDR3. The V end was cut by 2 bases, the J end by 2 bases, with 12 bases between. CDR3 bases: TGTGCCTGGAGTTGGACGCCCTCAAACTATGGCTACACCTTC. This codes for CAWSWTPSNYGYTF.

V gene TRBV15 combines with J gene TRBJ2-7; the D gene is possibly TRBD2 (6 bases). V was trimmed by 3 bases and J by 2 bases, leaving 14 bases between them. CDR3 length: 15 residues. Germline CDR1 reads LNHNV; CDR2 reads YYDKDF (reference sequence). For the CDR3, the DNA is TGTGCCACCAGCAGGCCCGGGACTCCAACCTACGAGCAGTACTTC. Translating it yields CATSRPGTPTYEQYF.

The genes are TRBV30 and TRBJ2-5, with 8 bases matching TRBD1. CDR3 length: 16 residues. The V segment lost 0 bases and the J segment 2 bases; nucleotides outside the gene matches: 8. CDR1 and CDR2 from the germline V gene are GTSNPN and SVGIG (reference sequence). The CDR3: CAWSVLGRGRQETQYF. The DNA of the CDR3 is TGTGCCTGGAGTGTACTGGGCAGGGGGCGGCAAGAGACCCAGTACTTC. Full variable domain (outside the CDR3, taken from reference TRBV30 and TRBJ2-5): SQTIHQWPATLVQPVGSPLSLECTVEGTSNPNLYWYRQAAGRGLQLLFYSVGIGQISSEVPQNLSASRPQDRQFILSSKKLLLSDSGFYLCAWSVLGRGRQETQYFGPGTRLLVL.

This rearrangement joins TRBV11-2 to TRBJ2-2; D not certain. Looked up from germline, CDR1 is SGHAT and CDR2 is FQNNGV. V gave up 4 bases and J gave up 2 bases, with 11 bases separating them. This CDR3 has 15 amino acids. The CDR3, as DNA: TGTGCCAGCAGCTCCCTGGGCAGAAACACCGGGGAGCTGTTTTTT. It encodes CASSSLGRNTGELFF.

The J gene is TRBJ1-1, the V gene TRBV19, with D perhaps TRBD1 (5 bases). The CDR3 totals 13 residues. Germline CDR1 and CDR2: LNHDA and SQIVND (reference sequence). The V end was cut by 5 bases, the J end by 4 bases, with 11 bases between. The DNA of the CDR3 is TGTGCCAGTAGTCCAGCAGGGTTCACTGAAGCTTTCTTT. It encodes CASSPAGFTEAFF.

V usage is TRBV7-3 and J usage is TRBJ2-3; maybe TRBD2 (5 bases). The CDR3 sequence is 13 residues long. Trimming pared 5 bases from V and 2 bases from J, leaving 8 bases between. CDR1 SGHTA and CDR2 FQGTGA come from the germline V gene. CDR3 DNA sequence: TGTGCCAGCAGCGCCGGACTCACAGATACGCAGTATTTT. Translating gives CASSAGLTDTQYF.

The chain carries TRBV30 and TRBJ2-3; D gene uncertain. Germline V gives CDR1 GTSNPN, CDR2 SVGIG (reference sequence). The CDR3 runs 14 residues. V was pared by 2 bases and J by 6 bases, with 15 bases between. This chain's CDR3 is CAWSFGQTGDTQYF. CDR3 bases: TGTGCCTGGAGTTTCGGCCAGACGGGTGATACGCAGTATTTT.

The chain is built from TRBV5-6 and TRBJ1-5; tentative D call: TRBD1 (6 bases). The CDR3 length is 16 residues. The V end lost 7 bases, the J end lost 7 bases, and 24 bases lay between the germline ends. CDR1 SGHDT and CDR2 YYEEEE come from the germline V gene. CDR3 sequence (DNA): TGTGCCAGCTCCCTAACCATGGGGGCCAGGGGACAGCCCCAGCATTTT. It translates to CASSLTMGARGQPQHF.

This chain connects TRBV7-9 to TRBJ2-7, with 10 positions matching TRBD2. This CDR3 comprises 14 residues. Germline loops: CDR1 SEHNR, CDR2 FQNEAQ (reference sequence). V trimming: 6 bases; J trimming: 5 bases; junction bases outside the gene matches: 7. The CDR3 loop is CASRRTSGDDEQYF. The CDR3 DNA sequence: TGTGCCAGCAGACGAACTAGCGGGGACGACGAGCAGTACTTC. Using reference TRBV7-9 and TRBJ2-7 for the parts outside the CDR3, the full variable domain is DTGVSQNPRHKITKRGQNVTFRCDPISEHNRLYWYRQTLGQGPEFLTYFQNEAQLEKSRLLSDRFSAERPKGSFSTLEIQRTEQGDSAMYLCASRRTSGDDEQYFGPGTRLTVT.

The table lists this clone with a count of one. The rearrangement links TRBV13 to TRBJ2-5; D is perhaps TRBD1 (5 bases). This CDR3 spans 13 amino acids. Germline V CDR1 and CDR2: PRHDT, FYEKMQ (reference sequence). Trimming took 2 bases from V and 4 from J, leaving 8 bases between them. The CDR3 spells CASSLRGAETQYF. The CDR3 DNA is TGTGCCAGCAGCTTAAGGGGCGCAGAGACCCAGTACTTC.

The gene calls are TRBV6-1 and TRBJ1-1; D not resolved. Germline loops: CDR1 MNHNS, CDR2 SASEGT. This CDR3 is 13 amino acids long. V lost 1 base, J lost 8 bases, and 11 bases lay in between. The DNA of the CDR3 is TGTGCCAGCAGTGAAGATGGAGGCAGGGAAGCTTTCTTT. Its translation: CASSEDGGREAFF.

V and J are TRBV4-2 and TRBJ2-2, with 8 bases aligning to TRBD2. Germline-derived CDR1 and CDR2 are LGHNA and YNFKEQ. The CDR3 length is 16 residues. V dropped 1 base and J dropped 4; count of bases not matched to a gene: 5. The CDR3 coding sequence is TGTGCCAGCAGCCAAGTAGCGGGAAGGGTCACCGGGGAGCTGTTTTTT. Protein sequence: CASSQVAGRVTGELFF.